This is a list of T cell receptor beta chains from one sample in a study of Ad26.COV2.S vaccination and SARS-CoV-2 variants. The protocol was immunoSEQ multiplex PCR, while the TCRdb copy is restricted to in-frame clones and leaves out a portion. Of about 260,000 clones listed, approximately 90% were seen once; the top ten hold under 3%. This specimen consisted of peripheral blood, obtained in a trial of Ad26.COV2.S vaccine versus placebo. Source of these receptors: a person between 18 and 60 years old who received the Ad26.COV2.S COVID-19 vaccine or a placebo. Both conserved end residues are part of each CDR3. D genes are given only for firm matches. A clone size is listed for some rows: how often the clone was seen (once, few, many), or a class if it is expanded.

>TRBV6-6|-|TRBJ1-5|-
CASSYPGTGDNQPQHF
TGTGCCAGCAGTTACCCAGGGACCGGGGACAATCAGCCCCAGCATTTT
>TRBV4-3|-|TRBJ2-2|TRBD2
CASSPRLAGGPFDTGELFF
TGCGCCAGCAGCCCTCGACTAGCGGGGGGGCCTTTTGACACCGGGGAGCTGTTTTTT
>TRBV18|-|TRBJ2-1|TRBD2
CASSPQVPGGPGEQFF
TGTGCCAGCTCACCACAAGTACCGGGAGGGCCGGGTGAGCAGTTCTTC
>TRBV2|-|TRBJ2-3|TRBD1
CASSEDRGLTDTQYF
TGTGCCAGCAGTGAAGACAGGGGGCTCACAGATACGCAGTATTTT
>TRBV7-6|-|TRBJ2-1|TRBD1
CASSLFGTGDNNEQFF
TGTGCCAGCAGCTTATTCGGGACAGGGGATAACAATGAGCAGTTCTTC
>TRBV28|few|TRBJ1-2|TRBD1
CASEDRGRGYTF
TGTGCCAGCGAAGACAGGGGGCGCGGCTACACCTTC
>TRBV19|few|TRBJ2-7|-
CASSIAGLTDYEQYF
TGTGCCAGTAGTATCGCGGGACTCACCGACTACGAGCAGTACTTC
>TRBV19|-|TRBJ1-2|-
CASSIDREGTANYGYTF
TGTGCCAGTAGTATAGACCGGGAGGGGACTGCTAACTATGGCTACACCTTC
>TRBV29-1|few|TRBJ1-2|-
CSVAPGPYGYTF
TGCAGCGTGGCCCCGGGGCCCTATGGCTACACCTTC
>TRBV6-2/TRBV6-3|few|TRBJ2-5|-
CASSYLRARREETQYF
TGTGCCAGCAGTTACCTTCGAGCCAGGAGGGAAGAGACCCAGTACTTC
>TRBV29-1|-|TRBJ2-5|-
CSDGGATETQYF
TGCAGCGACGGCGGGGCGACGGAGACCCAGTACTTC
>TRBV5-1|once|TRBJ2-1|-
CASSPLQGGEQFF
TGCGCCAGCAGCCCACTACAGGGAGGAGAGCAGTTCTTC
>TRBV7-3|-|TRBJ1-1|-
CASSPGPMNTEAFF
TGTGCCAGCAGCCCGGGACCCATGAACACTGAAGCTTTCTTT
>TRBV7-6|-|TRBJ1-5|-
CASSLALGSNQPQHF
TGTGCCAGCAGCTTAGCATTAGGAAGCAATCAGCCCCAGCATTTT
>TRBV5-6|once|TRBJ1-1|TRBD1
CASSWAGTGLSNTEAFF
TGTGCCAGCAGCTGGGCCGGGACAGGGCTTTCGAACACTGAAGCTTTCTTT
>TRBV30|-|TRBJ2-5|-
CAWSAGLQETQYF
TGTGCCTGGAGTGCGGGACTCCAAGAGACCCAGTACTTC
>TRBV15|-|TRBJ2-5|-
CATSRVLEETQYF
TGTGCCACCAGCAGAGTGCTGGAGGAGACCCAGTACTTC
>TRBV7-8|-|TRBJ1-6|-
CASSLGFNSPLHF
TGTGCCAGCAGCTTAGGCTTTAATTCACCCCTCCACTTT
>TRBV7-9|-|TRBJ1-3|-
CASSFYKSGNTIYF
TGTGCCAGCAGCTTTTACAAATCTGGAAACACCATATATTTT
>TRBV4-1|few|TRBJ1-1|-
CASSQDPITEAFF
TGCGCCAGCAGCCAAGATCCGATCACTGAAGCTTTCTTT
>TRBV3-1/TRBV3-2|-|TRBJ1-2|-
CASSQIGYGYTF
TGTGCCAGCAGCCAGATCGGCTATGGCTACACCTTC
>TRBV15|-|TRBJ2-5|TRBD2
CATSRGLAGGETQYF
TGTGCCACCAGCAGAGGACTAGCGGGAGGGGAGACCCAGTACTTC
>TRBV4-1|-|TRBJ2-5|-
CASSQYPRGRETQYF
TGCGCCAGCAGCCAGTACCCCAGGGGGAGGGAGACCCAGTACTTC
>TRBV4-1|-|TRBJ2-7|-
CASSPISVRVEGEQYF
TGCGCCAGCAGCCCGATAAGTGTGAGGGTAGAGGGGGAGCAGTACTTC
>TRBV7-3|few|TRBJ1-2|TRBD1
CASSFGTGEGYTF
TGTGCCAGCAGCTTTGGGACAGGGGAAGGCTACACCTTC
>TRBV28|few|TRBJ1-5|-
CASSLNHDSNQPQHF
TGTGCCAGCAGTTTGAATCACGATAGCAATCAGCCCCAGCATTTT
>TRBV9|-|TRBJ1-3|-
CASSRQNSGNTIYF
TGTGCCAGCAGTAGACAGAACTCTGGAAACACCATATATTTT
>TRBV6-5|-|TRBJ1-2|-
CASSYGLGTLLYGYTF
TGTGCCAGCAGTTACGGCCTCGGGACCCTCCTCTATGGCTACACCTTC